This T cell receptor beta chain comes out of a study of regulatory T cells in long-lasting Graves disease. Time point reported: newly diagnosed GD, antithyroid drugs for less than 3 months. Researchers made the TCR library from RNA that was extracted from PBMCs. Notes on the study in general: Among samples with persistent disease, TRBV28, TRBJ1-2 and TRBJ2-5 were favored.

Trimming left V 4 bases short and J 1 base short, with 10 bases between. Germline assignment: CDR1 MNHEY and CDR2 SVGAGI. This CDR3 is built from 14 residues. Investigators prepared the TCR beta libraries by applying iRepertoire HTBI primers and Arm-PCR of CDR3 regions. TCRdb analysed the multiplex PCR reads with MiXCR anew, one entry per CDR3 protein. Counted here are a few hundred thousand distinct CDR3 sequences, 15% to 20% occurring once; the ten biggest clones make up 14%. This clonotype was recorded at least ten times. What it recognizes is unknown. The sample was also linked to a second study, of T cells in Graves' hyperthyroidism and ophthalmopathy. Per that paper: Most clonotypes that expanded in the thyroid above 0.001 also showed up in blood.

The genes are TRBV6-5 and TRBJ1-1; D is unresolved. The sample was peripheral blood mononuclear cells (PBMCs), taken at new diagnosis, from a patient treated with antithyroid drugs. The receptor was isolated from a woman in her thirties with Graves disease. The CDR3 spells CASSSPSWNTEAFF. CDR3 coding DNA: TGTGCCAGCAGTTCGCCCAGTTGGAACACTGAAGCTTTCTTT.